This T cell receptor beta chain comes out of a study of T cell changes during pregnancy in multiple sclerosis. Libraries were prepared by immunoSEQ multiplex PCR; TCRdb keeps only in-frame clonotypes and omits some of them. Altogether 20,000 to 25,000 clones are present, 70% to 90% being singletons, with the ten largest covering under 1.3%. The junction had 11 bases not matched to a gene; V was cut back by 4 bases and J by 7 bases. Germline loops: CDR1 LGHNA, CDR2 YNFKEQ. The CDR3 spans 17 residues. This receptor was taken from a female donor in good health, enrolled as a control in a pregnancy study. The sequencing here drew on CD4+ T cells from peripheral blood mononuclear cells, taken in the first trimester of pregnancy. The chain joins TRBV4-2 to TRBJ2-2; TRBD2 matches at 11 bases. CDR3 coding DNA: TGTGCCAGCAGCCCATCTAGCGGGGGGAAGATGGGCGGGGAGCTGTTTTTT. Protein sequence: CASSPSSGGKMGGELFF.